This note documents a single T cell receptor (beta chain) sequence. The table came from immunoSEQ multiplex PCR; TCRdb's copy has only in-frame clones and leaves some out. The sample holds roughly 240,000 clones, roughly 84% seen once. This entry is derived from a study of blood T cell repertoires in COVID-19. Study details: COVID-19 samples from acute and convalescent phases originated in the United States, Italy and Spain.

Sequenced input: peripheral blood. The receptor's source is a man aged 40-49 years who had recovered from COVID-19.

CDR3 sequence reads: CASSLAGQGLWNQPQHF. The DNA for the CDR3 is TGTGCCAGCAGCTTAGCCGGTCAGGGGCTTTGGAATCAGCCCCAGCATTTT. This chain joins TRBV7-9 and TRBJ1-5, with D perhaps matching TRBD1 (6 bases). Germline V gene data show CDR1 as SEHNR and CDR2 as FQNEAQ (reference sequence). V lost 0 bases, J lost 4 bases, and 16 bases lay in between. There are 17 residues in the CDR3.